What follows is one TCR beta chain and its context. Those enrolled, adults aged roughly 18 to 89 years, came from around 25 US areas. Clinical histories supplied by participants themselves formed the basis of cohort assignment. Cohort 3 donors were reported recovered after two negative PCRs, clearance, or symptom resolution. The sample belongs to a study of blood T cell repertoires in COVID-19. On the study more broadly: PBMCs, B-cell-depleted T cells, or T cells provided the cDNA or gDNA that made up the material.

V was trimmed by 7 bases and J by 1 base, leaving 13 bases between them. CDR3 size: 14 residues. Germline values: CDR1 SGHDT, CDR2 YYEEEE. Clones were read by immunoSEQ multiplex PCR, and TCRdb kept only the in-frame ones, dropping some. The table shows 250,000 to 350,000 clones, with 90% occurring only once. The clonotype originates from a man in his sixties who had recovered from COVID-19. The genes are TRBV5-6 and TRBJ2-3; TRBD1 is a possible D gene (6 bases). Sequencing was performed on PBMCs or T cells enriched from blood (not recorded which). This chain's CDR3 is CASGTLRGTDTQYF. CDR3 sequence (DNA): TGTGCCAGCGGGACACTGCGAGGCACAGATACGCAGTATTTT.